This is a list of T cell receptor beta chains from one sample in a study of blood T cell repertoires in COVID-19. The table came from immunoSEQ multiplex PCR; TCRdb's copy has only in-frame clones and leaves some out. The data hold hundreds of thousands of clones, with about 90% observed a single time. Sequences were obtained from peripheral blood. The receptors were gathered from a woman aged 40-49 years with COVID-19, enrolled during active disease. CDR3s include the opening cysteine and the closing phenylalanine or tryptophan. Fields, in order: clone size, V gene, J gene, D gene, CDR3 protein, CDR3 DNA. D genes are given only for firm matches. Size tells how often a clone was seen (once, few, many) or the class of an expanded clone, and some rows leave it out.

clone_size: NA
v_call: TRBV4-3
j_call: TRBJ1-2
d_call: NA
cdr3_aa: CASSPSWGQGYGYTF
cdr3_nt: TGCGCCAGCAGCCCATCTTGGGGGCAGGGTTATGGCTACACCTTC

clone_size: NA
v_call: TRBV29-1
j_call: TRBJ2-3
d_call: NA
cdr3_aa: CSAGPGLNTQYF
cdr3_nt: TGCAGCGCCGGACCCGGACTAAATACGCAGTATTTT

clone_size: NA
v_call: TRBV12-5
j_call: TRBJ2-3
d_call: TRBD2
cdr3_aa: CASGLSGGPSDTQYF
cdr3_nt: TGTGCTAGTGGTTTAAGCGGGGGGCCGTCGGATACGCAGTATTTT

clone_size: few
v_call: TRBV15
j_call: TRBJ1-5
d_call: NA
cdr3_aa: CATSRVGKVGLGDQPQHF
cdr3_nt: TGTGCCACCAGCAGAGTTGGGAAGGTGGGCCTCGGGGATCAGCCCCAGCATTTT

clone_size: NA
v_call: TRBV20-1
j_call: TRBJ1-5
d_call: NA
cdr3_aa: CSASLGRGGNQPQHF
cdr3_nt: TGCAGTGCTAGTCTCGGGAGAGGGGGCAATCAGCCCCAGCATTTT

clone_size: NA
v_call: TRBV4-1
j_call: TRBJ2-7
d_call: NA
cdr3_aa: CASPKEVPYEQYF
cdr3_nt: TGCGCCAGCCCAAAGGAGGTACCCTACGAGCAGTACTTC

clone_size: NA
v_call: TRBV19
j_call: TRBJ1-1
d_call: NA
cdr3_aa: CASSIYGNTEAFF
cdr3_nt: TGTGCCAGTAGTATTTACGGGAACACTGAAGCTTTCTTT

clone_size: NA
v_call: TRBV6-6
j_call: TRBJ1-3
d_call: NA
cdr3_aa: CASPASNGRGTIYF
cdr3_nt: TGTGCCAGCCCTGCTTCAAACGGTCGAGGCACCATATATTTT

clone_size: NA
v_call: TRBV7-9
j_call: TRBJ2-1
d_call: NA
cdr3_aa: CASITAGGPDEQFF
cdr3_nt: TGTGCCAGCATCACAGCCGGGGGGCCGGACGAGCAGTTCTTC

clone_size: few
v_call: TRBV19
j_call: TRBJ1-5
d_call: TRBD1
cdr3_aa: CASSRQGGQPQHF
cdr3_nt: TGTGCCAGTAGTCGACAGGGCGGGCAGCCCCAGCATTTT

clone_size: NA
v_call: TRBV5-4
j_call: TRBJ1-5
d_call: TRBD1
cdr3_aa: CASSLGTGAHQPQHF
cdr3_nt: TGTGCCAGCAGCTTGGGGACAGGGGCCCATCAGCCCCAGCATTTT

clone_size: NA
v_call: TRBV27
j_call: TRBJ1-2
d_call: TRBD1
cdr3_aa: CASSRQGRADGYTF
cdr3_nt: TGTGCCAGCAGCAGACAGGGGCGGGCAGATGGCTACACCTTC

clone_size: NA
v_call: TRBV4-2
j_call: TRBJ2-1
d_call: TRBD2
cdr3_aa: CASSQGTSSSYNEQFF
cdr3_nt: TGTGCCAGCAGCCAAGGGACTAGCTCCTCCTACAATGAGCAGTTCTTC

clone_size: NA
v_call: TRBV5-6
j_call: TRBJ2-3
d_call: NA
cdr3_aa: CASSTRDSSTDTQYF
cdr3_nt: TGTGCCAGCAGCACTCGGGACTCCTCCACAGATACGCAGTATTTT

clone_size: few
v_call: TRBV2
j_call: TRBJ1-6
d_call: TRBD1
cdr3_aa: CASSEQGARSPLHF
cdr3_nt: TGTGCCAGCAGTGAACAGGGGGCACGATCACCCCTCCACTTT

clone_size: NA
v_call: TRBV15
j_call: TRBJ2-4
d_call: TRBD2
cdr3_aa: CATSRGGEGIKNIQYF
cdr3_nt: TGTGCCACCAGCAGAGGGGGGGAGGGTATCAAAAACATTCAGTACTTC

clone_size: NA
v_call: TRBV5-6
j_call: TRBJ1-2
d_call: NA
cdr3_aa: CASSLAPELRGYGYTF
cdr3_nt: TGTGCCAGCAGCTTGGCCCCCGAACTAAGAGGCTATGGCTACACCTTC

clone_size: NA
v_call: TRBV18
j_call: TRBJ2-5
d_call: TRBD2
cdr3_aa: CASSPGDYLQETQYF
cdr3_nt: TGTGCCAGCTCACCGGGGGACTACTTACAAGAGACCCAGTACTTC

clone_size: NA
v_call: TRBV7-2
j_call: TRBJ2-1
d_call: NA
cdr3_aa: CASSFLSGVTYNEQFF
cdr3_nt: TGTGCCAGCAGCTTTCTCTCAGGGGTGACCTACAATGAGCAGTTCTTC

clone_size: NA
v_call: TRBV7-2
j_call: TRBJ2-6
d_call: NA
cdr3_aa: CARLPGQGIHSGANVLTF
cdr3_nt: TGTGCTCGGCTCCCGGGACAAGGGATCCACTCTGGGGCCAACGTCCTGACTTTC

clone_size: NA
v_call: TRBV28
j_call: TRBJ2-1
d_call: TRBD1
cdr3_aa: CASRASGTVDEQFF
cdr3_nt: TGTGCCAGCAGAGCTTCCGGGACAGTAGATGAGCAGTTCTTC

clone_size: NA
v_call: TRBV28
j_call: TRBJ1-2
d_call: TRBD1
cdr3_aa: CASIMQGVGYGYTF
cdr3_nt: TGTGCCAGCATAATGCAGGGGGTGGGCTATGGCTACACCTTC

clone_size: NA
v_call: TRBV28
j_call: TRBJ1-6
d_call: TRBD1
cdr3_aa: CASRTGVRNSPLHF
cdr3_nt: TGTGCCAGCAGGACAGGGGTCCGGAATTCACCCCTCCACTTT

clone_size: NA
v_call: TRBV5-1
j_call: TRBJ1-2
d_call: TRBD1
cdr3_aa: CASSLDRGLGYTF
cdr3_nt: TGCGCCAGCAGCTTGGACAGGGGTTTAGGCTACACCTTC

clone_size: NA
v_call: TRBV11-3
j_call: TRBJ2-2
d_call: NA
cdr3_aa: CASSLVLGSGELFF
cdr3_nt: TGTGCCAGCAGCTTAGTTCTCGGGTCCGGGGAGCTGTTTTTT

clone_size: NA
v_call: TRBV5-1
j_call: TRBJ1-2
d_call: NA
cdr3_aa: CASSLVGGYGYTF
cdr3_nt: TGCGCCAGCAGCTTGGTGGGGGGGTATGGCTACACCTTC

clone_size: NA
v_call: TRBV28
j_call: TRBJ1-2
d_call: TRBD1
cdr3_aa: CASSLLDRDNYGYTF
cdr3_nt: TGTGCCAGCAGTTTATTGGACAGGGACAACTATGGCTACACCTTC

clone_size: NA
v_call: TRBV5-8
j_call: TRBJ2-2
d_call: TRBD1
cdr3_aa: CASSKGQGIGNTGELFF
cdr3_nt: TGTGCCAGCAGTAAGGGACAGGGGATCGGGAACACCGGGGAGCTGTTTTTT

clone_size: NA
v_call: TRBV5-1
j_call: TRBJ2-7
d_call: TRBD2
cdr3_aa: CASSWGLAGGLNSYEQYF
cdr3_nt: TGCGCCAGCAGCTGGGGACTAGCGGGAGGCCTAAACTCCTACGAGCAGTACTTC

clone_size: NA
v_call: TRBV19
j_call: TRBJ2-1
d_call: TRBD2
cdr3_aa: CASKSSGTPYNEQFF
cdr3_nt: TGTGCCAGTAAGTCTAGCGGGACACCTTACAATGAGCAGTTCTTC

clone_size: NA
v_call: TRBV15
j_call: TRBJ2-3
d_call: TRBD2
cdr3_aa: CATSRDRGRVDTQYF
cdr3_nt: TGTGCCACCAGCAGAGATCGCGGGAGGGTAGATACGCAGTATTTT

clone_size: NA
v_call: TRBV6-6
j_call: TRBJ1-4
d_call: NA
cdr3_aa: CASSPVDEKLFF
cdr3_nt: TGTGCCAGCAGTCCGGTGGATGAAAAACTGTTTTTT

clone_size: NA
v_call: TRBV18
j_call: TRBJ1-3
d_call: NA
cdr3_aa: CASSPTGGSGNTIYF
cdr3_nt: TGTGCCAGCTCACCGACCGGGGGCTCTGGAAACACCATATATTTT

clone_size: once
v_call: TRBV9
j_call: TRBJ2-5
d_call: TRBD2
cdr3_aa: CASSVRTSAQETQYF
cdr3_nt: TGTGCCAGCAGCGTACGGACTAGCGCACAAGAGACCCAGTACTTC

clone_size: NA
v_call: TRBV23-1
j_call: TRBJ2-7
d_call: NA
cdr3_aa: CASSPPGGGRYEQYF
cdr3_nt: TGCGCCAGCAGTCCCCCGGGGGGCGGTCGTTACGAGCAGTACTTC

clone_size: NA
v_call: TRBV5-8
j_call: TRBJ2-5
d_call: NA
cdr3_aa: CASNLQETQYF
cdr3_nt: TGTGCCAGCAACCTCCAGGAGACCCAGTACTTC

clone_size: NA
v_call: TRBV28
j_call: TRBJ2-3
d_call: TRBD2
cdr3_aa: CASSRTSGGTDTQYF
cdr3_nt: TGTGCCAGCAGTCGTACTAGCGGGGGCACAGATACGCAGTATTTT

clone_size: NA
v_call: TRBV6-5
j_call: TRBJ1-1
d_call: TRBD1
cdr3_aa: CASCRTGVTEAFF
cdr3_nt: TGTGCCAGCTGTCGGACAGGGGTCACTGAAGCTTTCTTT

clone_size: NA
v_call: TRBV19
j_call: TRBJ2-2
d_call: NA
cdr3_aa: CASSIRNTFTGELFF
cdr3_nt: TGTGCCAGTTCCATACGAAATACTTTCACCGGGGAGCTGTTTTTT

clone_size: once
v_call: TRBV27
j_call: TRBJ1-1
d_call: TRBD1
cdr3_aa: CATLRTGDTEAFF
cdr3_nt: TGTGCCACTCTAAGGACAGGGGACACTGAAGCTTTCTTT

clone_size: NA
v_call: TRBV30
j_call: TRBJ1-6
d_call: NA
cdr3_aa: CAWSVSFRLGQALHF
cdr3_nt: TGTGCCTGGAGTGTGTCTTTCAGGTTGGGGCAGGCCCTCCACTTT

clone_size: NA
v_call: TRBV30
j_call: TRBJ2-7
d_call: NA
cdr3_aa: CAWTQGLVEQYF
cdr3_nt: TGTGCCTGGACGCAGGGATTGGTCGAGCAGTACTTC

clone_size: NA
v_call: TRBV5-1
j_call: TRBJ1-1
d_call: TRBD1
cdr3_aa: CASSSYSPGWGQGPIHTEAFF
cdr3_nt: TGCGCCAGCAGCTCATATTCTCCTGGTTGGGGACAGGGACCTATACACACTGAAGCTTTCTTT

clone_size: NA
v_call: TRBV6-6
j_call: TRBJ1-2
d_call: TRBD1
cdr3_aa: CASSPLPGTGDSWGYTF
cdr3_nt: TGTGCCAGCAGTCCCCTCCCCGGGACAGGGGATTCTTGGGGCTACACCTTC